A selection of T cell receptor beta chains follows, all from one sample in a study of regulatory T cells in long-lasting Graves disease. Each CDR3 protein is one row after TCRdb ran MiXCR on the multiplex PCR reads. The table lists roughly 300,000 distinct CDR3 sequences, about 20% of them singletons. The sequences come from peripheral blood mononuclear cells (PBMCs), collected when the disease was refractory, from a patient treated with antithyroid drugs. These receptors originate from a female donor with Graves disease. Each CDR3 is given with its conserved first and last residue. The order of the fields is CDR3 protein, CDR3 DNA, CDR3 length, D gene, clone size, J gene, V gene. D genes are given only for firm matches. Expanded clones get a size class; other rows say once, few or many, or leave the size out.

cdr3_aa: CASSLARGGAGELFF
cdr3_nt: TGTGCCAGCAGTTTAGCCAGGGGCGGAGCCGGGGAGCTGTTTTTT
cdr3_length: 15
d_call: -
clone_size: few
j_call: TRBJ2-2
v_call: TRBV28

cdr3_aa: CASRKDRAVPNEQFF
cdr3_nt: TGTGCCAGCAGAAAGGACAGGGCGGTTCCCAATGAGCAGTTCTTC
cdr3_length: 15
d_call: TRBD1
clone_size: -
j_call: TRBJ2-1
v_call: TRBV2

cdr3_aa: CASSLGDRHSPLHF
cdr3_nt: TGTGCCAGCAGCTTGGGAGACAGACATTCACCCCTCCACTTT
cdr3_length: 14
d_call: -
clone_size: few
j_call: TRBJ1-6
v_call: TRBV13

cdr3_aa: CASSQEEGRKLFF
cdr3_nt: TGTGCCAGCAGCCAAGAGGAGGGGCGAAAACTGTTTTTT
cdr3_length: 13
d_call: -
clone_size: few
j_call: TRBJ1-4
v_call: TRBV3-1

cdr3_aa: CASSPGTGLNEQYF
cdr3_nt: TGTGCCAGCAGTCCCGGGACAGGGTTAAACGAGCAGTACTTC
cdr3_length: 14
d_call: TRBD1
clone_size: many
j_call: TRBJ2-7
v_call: TRBV11-2

cdr3_aa: CASSSGTAWRATNEKLFF
cdr3_nt: TGTGCCAGCAGCTCCGGGACAGCGTGGAGGGCGACTAATGAAAAACTGTTTTTT
cdr3_length: 18
d_call: TRBD1
clone_size: -
j_call: TRBJ1-4
v_call: TRBV7-9

cdr3_aa: CASSPGGARQETQYF
cdr3_nt: TGTGCCAGCAGCCCTGGAGGGGCGCGGCAAGAGACCCAGTACTTC
cdr3_length: 15
d_call: -
clone_size: -
j_call: TRBJ2-5
v_call: TRBV9

cdr3_aa: CASSYSGTASLGWSPLHF
cdr3_nt: TGTGCCAGCAGTTACTCTGGGACGGCGTCCCTGGGGTGGTCACCCCTCCACTTT
cdr3_length: 18
d_call: -
clone_size: many
j_call: TRBJ1-6
v_call: TRBV6-2/TRBV6-3

cdr3_aa: CASSQDPNLQGGEKLFF
cdr3_nt: TGTGCCAGCAGCCAAGATCCGAATCTCCAGGGCGGTGAAAAACTGTTTTTT
cdr3_length: 17
d_call: -
clone_size: -
j_call: TRBJ1-4
v_call: TRBV4-2

cdr3_aa: CASSDDSYYGYTF
cdr3_nt: TGTGCCAGCAGCGATGACAGCTACTATGGCTACACCTTC
cdr3_length: 13
d_call: -
clone_size: few
j_call: TRBJ1-2
v_call: TRBV5-8

cdr3_aa: CASSEAVAGGRRNYEQYF
cdr3_nt: TGTGCCAGCAGTGAAGCGGTGGCTGGGGGCAGAAGGAACTACGAGCAGTACTTC
cdr3_length: 18
d_call: -
clone_size: many
j_call: TRBJ2-7
v_call: TRBV6-1

cdr3_aa: CASSELGSSGIQYF
cdr3_nt: TGTGCCAGCAGTGAATTGGGTTCCTCGGGGATTCAGTACTTC
cdr3_length: 14
d_call: -
clone_size: few
j_call: TRBJ2-4
v_call: TRBV2

cdr3_aa: CASHPGNRRWEQYF
cdr3_nt: TGTGCCAGCCACCCAGGGAATAGACGATGGGAGCAGTACTTC
cdr3_length: 14
d_call: -
clone_size: many
j_call: TRBJ2-7
v_call: TRBV27

cdr3_aa: CSARVLGAGEKEKLFF
cdr3_nt: TGCAGTGCTAGAGTTTTGGGTGCAGGGGAAAAAGAAAAACTGTTTTTT
cdr3_length: 16
d_call: -
clone_size: few
j_call: TRBJ1-4
v_call: TRBV20-1

cdr3_aa: CASSQVGGVQHF
cdr3_nt: TGTGCCAGCAGCCAAGTGGGGGGCGTCCAGCATTTT
cdr3_length: 12
d_call: -
clone_size: many
j_call: TRBJ1-5
v_call: TRBV3-1

cdr3_aa: CASSYSWRDQETQYF
cdr3_nt: TGTGCCAGCAGTTACTCGTGGAGAGACCAAGAGACCCAGTACTTC
cdr3_length: 15
d_call: -
clone_size: many
j_call: TRBJ2-5
v_call: TRBV6-6

cdr3_aa: CASSLAAGSPYEQYF
cdr3_nt: TGTGCCAGCAGCTTAGCGGCTGGGTCCCCCTACGAGCAGTACTTC
cdr3_length: 15
d_call: -
clone_size: few
j_call: TRBJ2-7
v_call: TRBV7-9

cdr3_aa: CASTQGGGYTF
cdr3_nt: TGTGCCAGCACCCAAGGTGGTGGCTACACCTTC
cdr3_length: 11
d_call: -
clone_size: many
j_call: TRBJ1-2
v_call: TRBV12-3/TRBV12-4

cdr3_aa: CASSLEDGEQYF
cdr3_nt: TGTGCCAGCAGCTTAGAGGACGGCGAGCAGTACTTC
cdr3_length: 12
d_call: -
clone_size: -
j_call: TRBJ2-7
v_call: TRBV7-9

cdr3_aa: CASSRGAFGLTRGEIQYF
cdr3_nt: TGCGCCAGCAGCCGCGGAGCTTTCGGGCTGACTAGGGGAGAGATCCAGTACTTC
cdr3_length: 18
d_call: -
clone_size: -
j_call: TRBJ2-5
v_call: TRBV5-1

cdr3_aa: CASRTKISGRRSTDTQYF
cdr3_nt: TGTGCCAGCAGAACTAAAATCTCCGGCCGTCGAAGCACAGATACGCAGTATTTT
cdr3_length: 18
d_call: -
clone_size: few
j_call: TRBJ2-3
v_call: TRBV7-9

cdr3_aa: CASSLRDSTPYEQYF
cdr3_nt: TGCGCCAGCAGCCTACGGGACAGTACACCCTACGAGCAGTACTTC
cdr3_length: 15
d_call: TRBD1
clone_size: -
j_call: TRBJ2-7
v_call: TRBV4-1

cdr3_aa: CSGSGTGQETQYF
cdr3_nt: TGCAGTGGTTCCGGGACAGGACAAGAGACCCAGTACTTC
cdr3_length: 13
d_call: TRBD1
clone_size: many
j_call: TRBJ2-5
v_call: TRBV20-1

cdr3_aa: CASSQGSLPNEKLFF
cdr3_nt: TGTGCCAGCAGCCAAGGTAGCCTCCCAAATGAAAAACTGTTTTTT
cdr3_length: 15
d_call: -
clone_size: -
j_call: TRBJ1-4
v_call: TRBV3-1

cdr3_aa: CASSEGWSEAFF
cdr3_nt: TGTGCCAGCAGTGAGGGGTGGTCTGAAGCTTTCTTT
cdr3_length: 12
d_call: -
clone_size: few
j_call: TRBJ1-1
v_call: TRBV25-1

cdr3_aa: CASSLIGRNGQPQHF
cdr3_nt: TGTGCCAGCAGTTTAATAGGTCGGAACGGTCAGCCCCAGCATTTT
cdr3_length: 15
d_call: -
clone_size: many
j_call: TRBJ1-5
v_call: TRBV27

cdr3_aa: CASSPLGSPSYEQYF
cdr3_nt: TGTGCCAGCAGCCCGCTGGGTAGCCCCTCCTACGAGCAGTACTTC
cdr3_length: 15
d_call: -
clone_size: -
j_call: TRBJ2-7
v_call: TRBV9

cdr3_aa: CASDPGQYYGYTF
cdr3_nt: TGTGCCAGCGACCCGGGACAATACTATGGCTACACCTTC
cdr3_length: 13
d_call: -
clone_size: many
j_call: TRBJ1-2
v_call: TRBV2

cdr3_aa: CSARQANYGYTF
cdr3_nt: TGCAGTGCTAGACAGGCGAACTATGGCTACACCTTC
cdr3_length: 12
d_call: -
clone_size: few
j_call: TRBJ1-2
v_call: TRBV20-1

cdr3_aa: CASTFYRGAYEQYF
cdr3_nt: TGTGCCAGCACTTTTTACAGGGGGGCCTACGAGCAGTACTTC
cdr3_length: 14
d_call: TRBD1
clone_size: -
j_call: TRBJ2-7
v_call: TRBV12-3/TRBV12-4

cdr3_aa: CASSLEQGYSPLHF
cdr3_nt: TGTGCCAGCAGCTTAGAACAGGGTTATTCACCCCTCCACTTT
cdr3_length: 14
d_call: -
clone_size: -
j_call: TRBJ1-6
v_call: TRBV7-2

cdr3_aa: CASSVGGGFRQPQHF
cdr3_nt: TGTGCCAGCAGCGTAGGGGGGGGGTTTCGGCAGCCCCAGCATTTT
cdr3_length: 15
d_call: -
clone_size: -
j_call: TRBJ1-5
v_call: TRBV9

cdr3_aa: CASSPPVPSSEQYF
cdr3_nt: TGTGCCAGCTCACCACCGGTCCCTTCAAGCGAGCAGTACTTC
cdr3_length: 14
d_call: -
clone_size: few
j_call: TRBJ2-7
v_call: TRBV18

cdr3_aa: CASRGAGGANYGYTF
cdr3_nt: TGCGCCAGCAGGGGGGCCGGTGGGGCTAACTATGGCTACACCTTC
cdr3_length: 15
d_call: -
clone_size: -
j_call: TRBJ1-2
v_call: TRBV5-1

cdr3_aa: CASSHDDTNYGYTF
cdr3_nt: TGCGCCAGCAGCCATGACGACACGAACTATGGCTACACCTTC
cdr3_length: 14
d_call: -
clone_size: few
j_call: TRBJ1-2
v_call: TRBV4-1

cdr3_aa: CASSFRVLSGANVLTF
cdr3_nt: TGTGCCAGCAGTTTTAGGGTTCTCTCTGGGGCCAACGTCCTGACTTTC
cdr3_length: 16
d_call: -
clone_size: many
j_call: TRBJ2-6
v_call: TRBV28

cdr3_aa: CSARGGRAEQFF
cdr3_nt: TGCAGTGCTAGAGGGGGGAGGGCGGAGCAGTTCTTC
cdr3_length: 12
d_call: TRBD2
clone_size: few
j_call: TRBJ2-1
v_call: TRBV20-1

cdr3_aa: CAISLRGGKGGYTF
cdr3_nt: TGTGCCATCAGCCTAAGGGGAGGGAAAGGCGGCTACACCTTC
cdr3_length: 14
d_call: -
clone_size: many
j_call: TRBJ1-2
v_call: TRBV10-3

cdr3_aa: CASSPAQGGGSQHF
cdr3_nt: TGTGCCAGCAGCCCCGCGCAGGGTGGGGGTTCGCAGCATTTT
cdr3_length: 14
d_call: -
clone_size: many
j_call: TRBJ1-5
v_call: TRBV3-1

cdr3_aa: CASSRKSSGIGNSPLHF
cdr3_nt: TGTGCCAGCAGCAGAAAATCTTCCGGGATAGGTAATTCACCCCTCCACTTT
cdr3_length: 17
d_call: -
clone_size: -
j_call: TRBJ1-6
v_call: TRBV27

cdr3_aa: CASSGGQYF
cdr3_nt: TGTGCCAGCAGCGGTGGCCAGTACTTC
cdr3_length: 9
d_call: -
clone_size: few
j_call: TRBJ2-5
v_call: TRBV5-6

cdr3_aa: CASSQGTLRVYSPLHF
cdr3_nt: TGTGCCAGCAGCCAAGGGACATTACGGGTTTATTCACCCCTCCACTTT
cdr3_length: 16
d_call: -
clone_size: few
j_call: TRBJ1-6
v_call: TRBV14

cdr3_aa: CAWSVSPGANYGYTF
cdr3_nt: TGTGCCTGGAGTGTATCGCCAGGGGCTAACTATGGCTACACCTTC
cdr3_length: 15
d_call: -
clone_size: many
j_call: TRBJ1-2
v_call: TRBV30

cdr3_aa: CASSSFPNQPQHF
cdr3_nt: TGTGCCAGCAGTTCCTTTCCCAATCAGCCCCAGCATTTT
cdr3_length: 13
d_call: -
clone_size: many
j_call: TRBJ1-5
v_call: TRBV28

cdr3_aa: CASSQYDRVNSPLHF
cdr3_nt: TGTGCCAGCAGCCAATACGACAGGGTTAATTCACCCCTCCACTTT
cdr3_length: 15
d_call: TRBD1
clone_size: -
j_call: TRBJ1-6
v_call: TRBV3-1

cdr3_aa: CASSDLRNTEAFF
cdr3_nt: TGTGCCAGCAGTGATTTGAGGAACACTGAAGCTTTCTTT
cdr3_length: 13
d_call: -
clone_size: many
j_call: TRBJ1-1
v_call: TRBV2

cdr3_aa: CASSLTGGLWEQYF
cdr3_nt: TGTGCCAGCAGCTTAACGGGGGGCCTGTGGGAGCAGTACTTC
cdr3_length: 14
d_call: -
clone_size: many
j_call: TRBJ2-7
v_call: TRBV11-2

cdr3_aa: CASSFRGSGGYTF
cdr3_nt: TGTGCCAGCAGCTTTAGGGGATCGGGTGGCTACACCTTC
cdr3_length: 13
d_call: -
clone_size: -
j_call: TRBJ1-2
v_call: TRBV13

cdr3_aa: CATGPSGGAFGTGELFF
cdr3_nt: TGTGCCACCGGCCCTAGCGGGGGGGCATTTGGGACCGGGGAGCTGTTTTTT
cdr3_length: 17
d_call: TRBD2
clone_size: -
j_call: TRBJ2-2
v_call: TRBV24-1

cdr3_aa: CATSDASAGVYEQYF
cdr3_nt: TGTGCCACCAGTGATGCGTCCGCAGGGGTCTACGAGCAGTACTTC
cdr3_length: 15
d_call: -
clone_size: many
j_call: TRBJ2-7
v_call: TRBV24-1

cdr3_aa: CASRSEGSFYNEQFF
cdr3_nt: TGTGCCAGCAGGTCAGAGGGATCCTTCTACAATGAGCAGTTCTTC
cdr3_length: 15
d_call: -
clone_size: -
j_call: TRBJ2-1
v_call: TRBV2

cdr3_aa: CASSQVGHLDEKLFF
cdr3_nt: TGCGCCAGCAGCCAAGTAGGTCATTTAGATGAAAAACTGTTTTTT
cdr3_length: 15
d_call: -
clone_size: few
j_call: TRBJ1-4
v_call: TRBV4-1

cdr3_aa: CASSRSGNQPQHF
cdr3_nt: TGTGCCAGTAGTAGGAGCGGAAATCAGCCCCAGCATTTT
cdr3_length: 13
d_call: -
clone_size: few
j_call: TRBJ1-5
v_call: TRBV19

cdr3_aa: CATSRTPGQKAETGANVLTF
cdr3_nt: TGTGCCACCAGCAGGACGCCGGGACAGAAAGCGGAGACTGGGGCCAACGTCCTGACTTTC
cdr3_length: 20
d_call: TRBD1
clone_size: -
j_call: TRBJ2-6
v_call: TRBV15